What follows are 15 T cell receptor beta chains derived from one specimen sequenced in a study of early T cells in non-severe SARS-CoV-2 infection (dated by TCRdb to the early 2020s). The protocol used for the library was 5' RACE. Sequencing relied on a NextSeq 500. Clones were called with MiXCR by TCRdb after fastp trimmed the public reads at Q25, and only in-frame beta chains were retained. Each CDR3 protein appears once, grouped with its most common genes and DNA. This sample gives some 34,000 distinct CDR3 sequences in total; more than 8% of them show up just once. Roughly 12% of the sample rests with the top ten. Sequencing used whole blood. These receptors all stem from an adult who was a healthcare worker with PCR-confirmed SARS-CoV-2 infection or an uninfected control (not recorded which).

The CDR3 region has the DNA TGCGCCAGCAGCTTGAATTTTGAGGTAGGGGAAGCTTTCTTT. It yields the protein CASSLNFEVGEAFF. J is TRBJ1-1 and V is TRBV5-1, with D hard to call. Germline V gene data show CDR1 as SGHRS and CDR2 as YFSETQ. Between the trimmed V and J ends, which lost 1 base and 8 bases, there was a span of 15 bases. The CDR3 extends over 14 amino acids.

There are many counts of this clonotype. The chain carries TRBV30 and TRBJ2-3; 10 bases match TRBD2. CDR3 length equals 16 residues. Germline V gene lookup returns CDR1 GTSNPN and CDR2 SVGIG (reference sequence). After removal of 2 bases from V and 4 bases from J, the junction contained 9 bases not matched to a gene. The CDR3 DNA reads as TGTGCCTGGAGTCCCCTGACTAGCGGGTCCTCAGATACGCAGTATTTT. This encodes CAWSPLTSGSSDTQYF.

This clonotype was seen at least ten times. The chain combines TRBV6-5 with TRBJ1-1; tentatively, D is TRBD1 (5 bases). Per germline, CDR1 MNHEY and CDR2 SVGAGI. The CDR3 is 14 amino acids. V was clipped by 5 bases and J by 1 base, with 11 bases between them. CDR3 nucleotides: TGTGCCAGCAGTGCCCAGGGACGGAACACTGAAGCTTTCTTT. Amino acids: CASSAQGRNTEAFF.

The chain combines TRBV28 with TRBJ2-7, with D tentatively TRBD1 (5 bases). Germline loops: CDR1 MDHEN, CDR2 SYDVKM. The CDR3 has 15 residues. V was cut by 3 bases and J by 6 bases, with 18 bases left in between. CDR3 DNA: TGTGCCAGCAGTTTCGGCAGGGTTAATCTGCGCGAGCAGTACTTC. It yields the protein CASSFGRVNLREQYF.

This clonotype was seen only a few times. The chain employs TRBV7-2 and TRBJ2-7, with TRBD2 matching over 10 bases. The CDR3 is 14 residues long. Germline V gene data show CDR1 as SGHTA and CDR2 as FQGNSA. The ends lost 5 bases at V and 2 bases at J; junction bases unmatched: 3. The CDR3 bases are TGTGCCAGCAGCCGGACTAGCGGAACCTACGAGCAGTACTTC. Its protein product is CASSRTSGTYEQYF. Full variable domain (rest looked up from reference TRBV7-2 and TRBJ2-7): GAGVSQSPSNKVTEKGKDVELRCDPISGHTALYWYRQSLGQGLEFLIYFQGNSAPDKSGLPSDRFSAERTGGSVSTLTIQRTQQEDSAVYLCASSRTSGTYEQYFGPGTRLTVT.

This clonotype was recorded at least ten times. The V and J genes are TRBV18 and TRBJ2-1, with D perhaps TRBD2 (5 bases). Trimming took 9 bases from V and 6 from J, leaving 9 bases between them. Germline V lookup: CDR1 KGHSH, CDR2 LQKENI. The CDR3 has 11 residues. CDR3 nucleotides: TGTGCCAGTACGGGGTCCAATGAGCAGTTCTTC. Protein product: CASTGSNEQFF.

In this sample, this clonotype turned up a few times. The CDR3 does not close with the conserved phenylalanine or tryptophan, likely indicating a read error. The limits of the CDR3 on the DNA are not certain, so only TCRdb's listed CDR3 is given. V usage is TRBV21-1 and J usage is TRBJ1-6. TRBV21-1 is listed as a pseudogene. The CDR3 length equals 12 residues, ends included. The CDR3 loop is CASSKDPQFLLV.

At least ten counts were recorded for this clonotype. V and J are TRBV12-3 or TRBV12-4 and TRBJ2-7, with D hard to call. The V end was cut by 4 bases, the J end by 0 bases, with 7 bases between. The CDR3 sequence is 13 residues long. As DNA, the CDR3 is TGTGCCAGCAGTTCCACACCCTCCTACGAGCAGTACTTC. It specifies CASSSTPSYEQYF.

This clonotype turned up a few times. This sequence joins TRBV29-1 and TRBJ2-5; D remains unclear. Germline V gene lookup returns CDR1 SQVTM and CDR2 ANQGSEA. The CDR3 runs 11 residues. Between the trimmed V and J ends, which lost 3 bases and 8 bases, there was a span of 10 bases. The CDR3 loop is CSVDWRGTQYF. DNA for the CDR3: TGCAGCGTTGATTGGCGTGGTACCCAGTACTTC.

The V and J genes are TRBV7-9 and TRBJ1-6; the D gene is possibly TRBD1 (6 bases). Trimming stripped 1 base from V and 6 bases from J, with 13 bases between. The germline V gene has CDR1 SEHNR and CDR2 FQNEAQ (reference sequence). CDR3 length: 16 residues. CDR3 sequence reads: CASSLGAGAGNSPLHF. The CDR3 DNA follows: TGTGCCAGCAGCTTAGGAGCAGGGGCCGGTAATTCACCCCTCCACTTT. Filled out from reference TRBV7-9 and TRBJ1-6, the complete variable domain reads DTGVSQNPRHKITKRGQNVTFRCDPISEHNRLYWYRQTLGQGPEFLTYFQNEAQLEKSRLLSDRFSAERPKGSFSTLEIQRTEQGDSAMYLCASSLGAGAGNSPLHFGNGTRLTVT.

In its sample, this clonotype was seen many times. The genes are TRBV7-6 and TRBJ2-2; a possible D gene is TRBD2 (6 bases). The CDR3 sequence is 15 residues long. CDR1 and CDR2 from the germline V gene are SGHVS and FNYEAQ. Deletions cut 5 bases from V and 4 bases from J, with 14 bases between. CDR3 in DNA: TGTGCCAGCAGCGCCGCGGAGGGGCTCACCGGGGAGCTGTTTTTT. Translating gives CASSAAEGLTGELFF.

This clonotype was recorded only once. Written as DNA, the CDR3 is TGTGCCAGCAGTGCCCTTTGGGCCTCGATGGACGAGCAGTACTTC. This encodes CASSALWASMDEQYF. V usage is TRBV25-1 and J usage is TRBJ2-7, with no clear D. V was shortened by 4 bases and J by 5 bases, with 18 bases between the two germline ends. This CDR3 is 15 amino acids long. Looked up from germline, CDR1 is MGHDK and CDR2 is SYGVNS.

This clonotype was observed at least ten times. The chain combines TRBV19 with TRBJ1-4; tentatively, D is TRBD1 (5 bases). The CDR3 runs to 15 residues. V was pared by 7 bases and J by 2 bases, with 14 bases between. Germline CDR1 reads LNHDA; CDR2 reads SQIVND (reference sequence). This CDR3 is CASKDRGATNEKLFF. Here the CDR3 DNA reads TGTGCCAGTAAGGACCGCGGGGCCACTAATGAAAAACTGTTTTTT.

This clonotype was observed many times. The chain joins TRBV10-1 to TRBJ2-7, with 8 bases matching TRBD1. This CDR3 spans 14 amino acids. The V gene's germline CDR1 is WNHNN and CDR2 SYGVQD (reference sequence). The ends lost 8 bases at V and 2 bases at J; junction bases unmatched: 8. CDR3 nucleotides: TGCGCCAGCTCACCTGACAGGGGTACCTACGAGCAGTACTTC. This sequence encodes CASSPDRGTYEQYF.

This clonotype was seen many times. The chain is built from TRBV5-1 and TRBJ2-7, with D tentatively TRBD1 (5 bases). Trimming removed 9 bases at V and 0 bases at J, with 16 bases between. This CDR3 comprises 14 residues. CDR1 is SGHRS and CDR2 is YFSETQ in the germline V gene. The CDR3 loop reads CAIPEQVSSYEQYF. DNA of the CDR3: TGCGCCATCCCCGAACAGGTTAGCTCCTACGAGCAGTACTTC.